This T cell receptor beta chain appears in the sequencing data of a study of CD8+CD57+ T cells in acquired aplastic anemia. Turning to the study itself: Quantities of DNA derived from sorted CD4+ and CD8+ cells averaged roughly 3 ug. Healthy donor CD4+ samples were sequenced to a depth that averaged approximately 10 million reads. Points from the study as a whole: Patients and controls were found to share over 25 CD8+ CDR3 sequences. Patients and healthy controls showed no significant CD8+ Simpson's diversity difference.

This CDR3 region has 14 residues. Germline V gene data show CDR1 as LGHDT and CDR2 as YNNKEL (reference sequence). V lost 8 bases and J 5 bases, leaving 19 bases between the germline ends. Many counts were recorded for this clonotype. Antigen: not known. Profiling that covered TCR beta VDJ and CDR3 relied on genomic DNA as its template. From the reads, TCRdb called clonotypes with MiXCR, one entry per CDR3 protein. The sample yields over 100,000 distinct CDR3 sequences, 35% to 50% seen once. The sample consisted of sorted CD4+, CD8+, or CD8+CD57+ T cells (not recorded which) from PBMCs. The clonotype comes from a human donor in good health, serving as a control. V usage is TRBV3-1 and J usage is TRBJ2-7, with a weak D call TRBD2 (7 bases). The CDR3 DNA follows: TGTGCCAGCGGGAGGGGGTTGGAGTTGGACGAGCAGTACTTC. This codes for CASGRGLELDEQYF.